These T cell receptor beta chains were read from a single sample in a study of read filtering for tumor transcriptome and immune sequencing. One entry per CDR3 protein results from TCRdb running MiXCR on the reads. Of fewer than 90,000 distinct CDR3 sequences listed, 9% to 15% were seen once; the top ten hold more than 13%. Sequenced material: a population of CD138-negative cells sorted from bone marrow. The receptors were sampled from a donor at least 40 years old with multiple myeloma. The CDR3 runs from the conserved cysteine through the conserved F or W. D genes are given only for firm matches. Some rows mark clone size as missing; the rest say once, few, many or name a class of expanded clone.

d_gene	abundance	v_gene	j_gene	CDR3nt	CDR3aa
.	many	TRBV6-5	TRBJ1-4	TGTGCCAGCAGTGACCATCAGGGTCGAAAACTGTTTTTT	CASSDHQGRKLFF
.	.	TRBV18	TRBJ2-5	TGTGCCAGCTCAGACACGTACGTCGTCCAAGAGACCCAGTACTTC	CASSDTYVVQETQYF
.	many	TRBV20-1	TRBJ1-5	TGCAGTGCTAGACAGGGGAACGGGCAGCCCCAGCATTTT	CSARQGNGQPQHF
.	many	TRBV20-1	TRBJ1-3	TGCAGTGCTAGAGACTTCAGGGCTTCTGGAAACACCATATATTTT	CSARDFRASGNTIYF
TRBD1	many	TRBV28	TRBJ1-1	TGTGCCAGCACCCCAGGGGGGCTTGGGACTGAAGCTTTCTTT	CASTPGGLGTEAFF
TRBD2	many	TRBV29-1	TRBJ2-5	TGCAGCGTTGAGGGAGCGGGAGGACAAGAGACCCAGTACTTC	CSVEGAGGQETQYF
.	many	TRBV29-1	TRBJ1-1	TGCAGCGTTGAAGGGCCGGGGATGAACACTGAAGCTTCCTTT	CSVEGPGMNTEASF
.	many	TRBV28	TRBJ1-2	TGTGCCAGCAGTTCCCCCCCGCCCAGGAACTATGGCGGCTACACCTTC	CASSSPPPRNYGGYTF
.	few	TRBV4-2	TRBJ2-2	TGTGCCAGCAGCCAACGGAACACCGGGGAGCTGTTTTTT	CASSQRNTGELFF
TRBD1	many	TRBV15	TRBJ1-1	TGTGCCACCAGCAGAGATCTAGCCGGGACAGAGACTTTCTTT	CATSRDLAGTETFF
.	many	TRBV11-1	TRBJ1-1	TGTGCCAGCAGCTACGAGGGTCGAGCTTTCTTT	CASSYEGRAFF
TRBD2	many	TRBV6-2/TRBV6-3	TRBJ2-1	TGTGCCAGCGGAAGCCCGGGACTAGCGAGCTCCTACAATGAGCAGTTCTTC	CASGSPGLASSYNEQFF
.	many	TRBV29-1	TRBJ2-1	TGCAGCGTTCCTGACCCCCCAAGCGACAATGAGCAGTTCTTC	CSVPDPPSDNEQFF
.	many	TRBV24-1	TRBJ2-7	TGTGCCACCAGTGAAGGAACCCCGGGGGTCTACGAGCAGTACTTC	CATSEGTPGVYEQYF
.	many	TRBV2	TRBJ2-2	TGTGCCAGCAGTGAATATCGTCTAGAACACACCGGGGAGCTGTTTTTT	CASSEYRLEHTGELFF
.	many	TRBV12-3/TRBV12-4	TRBJ1-1	TGTGCCAGCAGTCGGACAGAGCTTATGAACACTGAAGCTTTCTTT	CASSRTELMNTEAFF